These T cell receptor beta chains were read from a single sample in a study of multiple sclerosis patients with progressive multifocal leukoencephalopathy. Assay: immunoSEQ multiplex PCR; the TCRdb copy retains only in-frame clones and omits some. The sample records approximately 29,000 clones, approximately 89% being singletons. Sequenced here: PBMCs, sampled from a patient treated with natalizumab. These receptor sequences come from a woman aged 25 to 39 with progressive multifocal leukoencephalopathy. CDR3s include the opening cysteine and the closing phenylalanine or tryptophan.

v_gene: TRBV6-5; j_gene: TRBJ1-1; CDR3aa: CASSVWGSTEAFF
v_gene: TRBV27; j_gene: TRBJ1-5; CDR3aa: CASSVTTGLSNQPQHF
v_gene: TRBV6-1; j_gene: TRBJ2-5; CDR3aa: CASSLLDRIEETQYF
v_gene: TRBV18; j_gene: -; CDR3aa: CASSPPRTGEQYF
v_gene: TRBV19; j_gene: TRBJ1-2; CDR3aa: CASNNPTGRAGYGYTF
v_gene: TRBV30; j_gene: TRBJ2-2; CDR3aa: CAWSGRRELFF
v_gene: TRBV7-3; j_gene: TRBJ2-3; CDR3aa: CASSPIGSSDTQYF
v_gene: TRBV18; j_gene: TRBJ1-5; CDR3aa: CASSPKGSRQPQHF
v_gene: TRBV30; j_gene: TRBJ1-1; CDR3aa: CAWSPDGVNTEAFF
v_gene: TRBV4-3; j_gene: TRBJ1-3; CDR3aa: CASSQESQAGNTIYF
v_gene: TRBV2; j_gene: TRBJ2-7; CDR3aa: CASSEGTVPYEQYF
v_gene: TRBV7-2; j_gene: TRBJ2-3; CDR3aa: CASSLVAGATDTQYF
v_gene: TRBV28; j_gene: TRBJ1-6; CDR3aa: CASSLRSNSPLHF
v_gene: TRBV4-2; j_gene: TRBJ2-3; CDR3aa: CASSQGTSGPTDTQYF
v_gene: TRBV18; j_gene: TRBJ2-5; CDR3aa: CASSPVTDAIGEQYF
v_gene: TRBV27; j_gene: TRBJ1-1; CDR3aa: CASRQRGGSTEAFF
v_gene: TRBV6-1; j_gene: TRBJ2-7; CDR3aa: CASSPGLQINYEQYF
v_gene: TRBV2; j_gene: TRBJ1-4; CDR3aa: CASKASSNEKLFF
v_gene: TRBV7-8; j_gene: TRBJ2-1; CDR3aa: CASSLAGGLAGVEEQFF
v_gene: TRBV9; j_gene: TRBJ2-1; CDR3aa: CASSTSSGGPPEQFF
v_gene: TRBV29-1; j_gene: TRBJ2-5; CDR3aa: CSVTRSRGETQYF
v_gene: TRBV6-5; j_gene: TRBJ2-1; CDR3aa: CASSQTSGPYNEQFF
v_gene: TRBV5-4; j_gene: TRBJ2-7; CDR3aa: CASSLWSGAYEQYF